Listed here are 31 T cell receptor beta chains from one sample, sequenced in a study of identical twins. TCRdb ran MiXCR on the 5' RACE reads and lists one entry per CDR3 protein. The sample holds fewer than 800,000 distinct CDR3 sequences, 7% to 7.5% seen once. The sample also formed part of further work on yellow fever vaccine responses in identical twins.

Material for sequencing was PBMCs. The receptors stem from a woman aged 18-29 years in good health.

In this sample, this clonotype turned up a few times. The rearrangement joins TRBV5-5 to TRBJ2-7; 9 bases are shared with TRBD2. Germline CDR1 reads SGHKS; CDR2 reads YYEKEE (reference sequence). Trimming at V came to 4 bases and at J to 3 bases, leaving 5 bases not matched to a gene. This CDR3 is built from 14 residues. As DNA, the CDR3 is TGTGCCAGCAGCGCGGGACTAGCCATCTACGAGCAGTACTTC. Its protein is CASSAGLAIYEQYF.

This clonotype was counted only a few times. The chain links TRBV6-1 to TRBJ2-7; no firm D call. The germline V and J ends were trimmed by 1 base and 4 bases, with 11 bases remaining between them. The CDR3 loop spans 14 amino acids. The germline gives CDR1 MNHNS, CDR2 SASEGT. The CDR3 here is CASSEVYPGYEQYV. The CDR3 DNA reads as TGTGCCAGCAGTGAAGTATATCCAGGATACGAGCAGTACGTC.

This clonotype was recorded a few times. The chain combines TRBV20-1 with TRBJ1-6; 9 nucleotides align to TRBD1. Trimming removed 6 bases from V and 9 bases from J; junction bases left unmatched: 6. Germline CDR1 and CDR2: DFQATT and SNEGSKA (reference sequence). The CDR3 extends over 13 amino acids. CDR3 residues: CSAGTGGSSPLHF. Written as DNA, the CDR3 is TGCAGTGCCGGTACAGGGGGCTCTTCACCCCTCCACTTT.

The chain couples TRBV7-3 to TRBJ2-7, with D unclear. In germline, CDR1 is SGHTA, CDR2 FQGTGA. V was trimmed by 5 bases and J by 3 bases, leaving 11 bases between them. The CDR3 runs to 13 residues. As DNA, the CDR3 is TGTGCCAGCAGCGATTCGGGCCACTACGAGCAGTACTTC. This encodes CASSDSGHYEQYF.

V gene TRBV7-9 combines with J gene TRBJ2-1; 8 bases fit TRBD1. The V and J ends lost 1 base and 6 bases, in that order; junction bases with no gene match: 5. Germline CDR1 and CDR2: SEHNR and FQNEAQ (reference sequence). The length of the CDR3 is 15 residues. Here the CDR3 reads CASSLGQGLLNEQFF. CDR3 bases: TGTGCCAGCAGCTTAGGACAGGGGCTCCTCAATGAGCAGTTCTTC. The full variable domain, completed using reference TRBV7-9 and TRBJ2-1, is DTGVSQNPRHKITKRGQNVTFRCDPISEHNRLYWYRQTLGQGPEFLTYFQNEAQLEKSRLLSDRFSAERPKGSFSTLEIQRTEQGDSAMYLCASSLGQGLLNEQFFGPGTRLTVL.

CDR3 residues: CSARGVNTGELFF. Here the CDR3 DNA reads TGCAGTGCTAGAGGGGTGAACACCGGGGAGCTGTTTTTT. V usage is TRBV20-1 and J usage is TRBJ2-2; no clear D gene. The CDR3 covers 13 residues. Between the trimmed V and J ends, which lost 1 base and 1 base, there was a span of 4 bases. The germline V gene encodes CDR1 DFQATT and CDR2 SNEGSKA (reference sequence).

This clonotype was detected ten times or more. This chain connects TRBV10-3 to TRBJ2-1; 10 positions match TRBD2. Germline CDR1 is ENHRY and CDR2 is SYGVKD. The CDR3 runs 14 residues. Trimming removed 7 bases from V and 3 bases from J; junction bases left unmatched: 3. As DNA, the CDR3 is TGTGCCATCACTAGCGGGGGAAACTACAATGAGCAGTTCTTC. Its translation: CAITSGGNYNEQFF.

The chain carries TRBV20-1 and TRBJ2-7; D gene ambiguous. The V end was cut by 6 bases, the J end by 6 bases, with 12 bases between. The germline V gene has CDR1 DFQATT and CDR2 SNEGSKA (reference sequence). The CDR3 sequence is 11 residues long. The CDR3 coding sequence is TGCAGTGCCACTGACTGGGGCGAGCAGTACTTC. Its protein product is CSATDWGEQYF.

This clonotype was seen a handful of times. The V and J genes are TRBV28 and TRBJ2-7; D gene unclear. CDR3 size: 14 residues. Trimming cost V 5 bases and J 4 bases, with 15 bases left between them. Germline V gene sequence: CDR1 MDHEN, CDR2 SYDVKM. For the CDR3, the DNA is TGTGCCAGCAGTCGCAACACCCCCCTTTACGAGCAGTACTTC. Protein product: CASSRNTPLYEQYF.

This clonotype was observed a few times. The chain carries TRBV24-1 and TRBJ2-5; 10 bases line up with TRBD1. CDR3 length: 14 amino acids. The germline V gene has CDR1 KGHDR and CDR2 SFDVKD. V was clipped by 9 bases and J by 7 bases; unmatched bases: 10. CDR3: CATAGTGDLGTQYF. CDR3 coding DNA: TGTGCCACCGCCGGGACAGGGGATCTCGGGACCCAGTACTTC.

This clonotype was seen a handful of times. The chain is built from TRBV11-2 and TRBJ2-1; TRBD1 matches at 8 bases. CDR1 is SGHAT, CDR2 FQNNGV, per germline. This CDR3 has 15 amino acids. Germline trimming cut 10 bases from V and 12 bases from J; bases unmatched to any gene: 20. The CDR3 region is CANARGQDPYDPQFF. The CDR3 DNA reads TGTGCCAACGCTAGGGGACAGGACCCTTATGACCCGCAGTTCTTC.

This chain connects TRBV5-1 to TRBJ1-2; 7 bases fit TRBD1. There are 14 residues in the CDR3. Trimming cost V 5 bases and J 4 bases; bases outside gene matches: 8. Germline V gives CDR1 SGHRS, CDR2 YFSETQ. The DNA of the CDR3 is TGCGCCAGCAGGACGGACAGGCTCTCCTATGGCTACACCTTC. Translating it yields CASRTDRLSYGYTF.

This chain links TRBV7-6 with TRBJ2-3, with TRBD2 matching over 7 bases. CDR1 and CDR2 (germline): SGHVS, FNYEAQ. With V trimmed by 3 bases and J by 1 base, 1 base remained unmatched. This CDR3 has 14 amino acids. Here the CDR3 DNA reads TGTGCCAGCAGCTTCACTAGCGGCACAGATACGCAGTATTTT. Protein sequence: CASSFTSGTDTQYF.

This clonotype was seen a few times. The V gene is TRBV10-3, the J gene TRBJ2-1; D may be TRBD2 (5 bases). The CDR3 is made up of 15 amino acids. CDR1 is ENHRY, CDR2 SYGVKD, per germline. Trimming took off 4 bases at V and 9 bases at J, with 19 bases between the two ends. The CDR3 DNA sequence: TGTGCCATCAGTGGGAGGTTTGGGGTACACGGTGAGCAGTTCTTC. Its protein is CAISGRFGVHGEQFF.

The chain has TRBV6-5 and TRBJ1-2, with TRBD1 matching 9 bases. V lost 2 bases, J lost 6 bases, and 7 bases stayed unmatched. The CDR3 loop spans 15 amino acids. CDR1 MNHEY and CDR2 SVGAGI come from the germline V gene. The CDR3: CASSYNAQGANGYTF. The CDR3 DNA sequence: TGTGCCAGCAGTTACAACGCACAGGGGGCGAATGGCTACACCTTC.

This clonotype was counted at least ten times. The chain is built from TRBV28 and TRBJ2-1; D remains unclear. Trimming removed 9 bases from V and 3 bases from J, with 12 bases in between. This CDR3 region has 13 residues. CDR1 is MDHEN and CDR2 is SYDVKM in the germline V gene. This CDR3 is CASDRMGYNEQFF. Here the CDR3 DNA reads TGTGCCAGTGACCGTATGGGCTACAATGAGCAGTTCTTC.

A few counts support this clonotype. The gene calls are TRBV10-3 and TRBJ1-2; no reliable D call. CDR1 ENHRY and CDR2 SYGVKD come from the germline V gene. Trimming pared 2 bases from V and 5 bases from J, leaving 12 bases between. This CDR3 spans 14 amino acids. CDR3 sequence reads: CAISEPFSGYGYTF. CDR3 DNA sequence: TGTGCCATCAGTGAGCCCTTTTCGGGGTATGGCTACACCTTC.

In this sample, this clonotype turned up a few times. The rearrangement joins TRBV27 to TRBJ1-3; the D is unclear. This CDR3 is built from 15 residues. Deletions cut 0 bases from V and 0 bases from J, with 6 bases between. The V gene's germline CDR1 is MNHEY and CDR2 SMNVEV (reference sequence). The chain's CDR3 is CASSLSAVSGNTIYF. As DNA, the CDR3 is TGTGCCAGCAGTTTATCGGCCGTCTCTGGAAACACCATATATTTT.

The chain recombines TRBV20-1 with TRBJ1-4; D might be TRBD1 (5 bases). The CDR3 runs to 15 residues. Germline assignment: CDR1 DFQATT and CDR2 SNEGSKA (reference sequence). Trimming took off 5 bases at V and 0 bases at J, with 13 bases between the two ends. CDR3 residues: CSAGLGGATNEKLFF. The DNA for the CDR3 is TGCAGTGCTGGTCTCGGGGGTGCAACTAATGAAAAACTGTTTTTT.

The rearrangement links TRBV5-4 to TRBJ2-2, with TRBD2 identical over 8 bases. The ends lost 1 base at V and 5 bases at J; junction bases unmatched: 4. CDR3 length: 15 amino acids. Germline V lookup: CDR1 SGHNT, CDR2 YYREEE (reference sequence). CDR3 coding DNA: TGTGCCAGCAGCTTGCAAGCGGGAGTTACCGGGGAGCTGTTTTTT. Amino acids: CASSLQAGVTGELFF.

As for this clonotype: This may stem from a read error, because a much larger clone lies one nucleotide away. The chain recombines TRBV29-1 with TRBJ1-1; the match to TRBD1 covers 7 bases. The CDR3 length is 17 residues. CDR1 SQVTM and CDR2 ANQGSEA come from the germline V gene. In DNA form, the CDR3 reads TGCAGCGCTGTCATTCCGGGACAGTCTCATCTGAACGCTGAAGCTTTCTTT. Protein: CSAVIPGQSHLNAEAFF. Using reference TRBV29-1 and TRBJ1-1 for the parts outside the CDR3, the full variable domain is SAVISQKPSRDICQRGTSLTIQCQVDSQVTMMFWYRQQPGQSLTLIATANQGSEATYESGFVIDKFPISRPNLTFSTLTVSNMSPEDSSIYLCSAVIPGQSHLNAEAFFGQGTRLTVV.

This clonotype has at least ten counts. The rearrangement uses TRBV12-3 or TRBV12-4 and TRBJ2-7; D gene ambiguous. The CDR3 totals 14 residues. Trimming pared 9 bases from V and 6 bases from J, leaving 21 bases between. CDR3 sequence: CASSLGQLVPEQYF. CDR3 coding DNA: TGTGCCAGTAGTCTCGGGCAGTTGGTCCCCGAGCAGTACTTC.

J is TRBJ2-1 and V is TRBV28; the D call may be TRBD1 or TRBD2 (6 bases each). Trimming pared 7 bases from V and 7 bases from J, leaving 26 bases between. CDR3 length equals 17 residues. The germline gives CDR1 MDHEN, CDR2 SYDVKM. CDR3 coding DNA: TGTGCCAGCACGGTCCCCCCGGGGGACACGAGGACAAATGAGCAGTTCTTC. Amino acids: CASTVPPGDTRTNEQFF.

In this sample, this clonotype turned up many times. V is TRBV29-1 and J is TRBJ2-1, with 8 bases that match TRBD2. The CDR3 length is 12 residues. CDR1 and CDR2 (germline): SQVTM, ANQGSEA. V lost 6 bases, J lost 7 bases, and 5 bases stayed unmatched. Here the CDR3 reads CSVIAGWNEQFF. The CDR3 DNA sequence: TGCAGCGTCATAGCGGGGTGGAATGAGCAGTTCTTC.

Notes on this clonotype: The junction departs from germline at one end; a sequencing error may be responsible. CDR3 sequence: CTISEPHTDTQYF. The CDR3 nucleotides read TGTACCATCAGTGAGCCTCACACAGATACGCAGTATTTT. This chain joins TRBV10-3 and TRBJ2-3; D is ambiguous. In germline, CDR1 is ENHRY, CDR2 SYGVKD. The CDR3 contains 13 residues.

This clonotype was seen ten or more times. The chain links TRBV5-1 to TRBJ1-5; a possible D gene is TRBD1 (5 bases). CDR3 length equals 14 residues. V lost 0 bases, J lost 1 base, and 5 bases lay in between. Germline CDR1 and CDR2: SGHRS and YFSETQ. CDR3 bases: TGCGCCAGCAGCTTGGAGGGGAGCAATCAGCCCCAGCATTTT. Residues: CASSLEGSNQPQHF.

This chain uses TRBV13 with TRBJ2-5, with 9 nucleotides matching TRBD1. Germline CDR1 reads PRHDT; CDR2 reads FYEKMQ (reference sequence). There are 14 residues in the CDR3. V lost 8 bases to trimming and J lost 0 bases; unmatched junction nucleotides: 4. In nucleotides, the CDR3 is TGTGCCAGCGCACAGGGGGCGTACCAAGAGACCCAGTACTTC. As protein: CASAQGAYQETQYF.

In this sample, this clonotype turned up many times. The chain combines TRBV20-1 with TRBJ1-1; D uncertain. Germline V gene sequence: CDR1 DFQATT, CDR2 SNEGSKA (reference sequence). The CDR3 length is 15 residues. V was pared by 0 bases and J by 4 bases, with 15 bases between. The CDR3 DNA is TGCAGTGCTAGAGAGAGGAACCGGCGGGTCACTGAAGCTTTCTTT. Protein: CSARERNRRVTEAFF.

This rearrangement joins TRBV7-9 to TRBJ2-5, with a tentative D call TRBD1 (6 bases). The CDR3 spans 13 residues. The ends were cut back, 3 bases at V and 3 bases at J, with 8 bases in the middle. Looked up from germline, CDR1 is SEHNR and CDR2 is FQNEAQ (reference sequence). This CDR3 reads CASSLQGKETQYF. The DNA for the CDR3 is TGTGCCAGCAGCTTGCAGGGGAAAGAGACCCAGTACTTC.

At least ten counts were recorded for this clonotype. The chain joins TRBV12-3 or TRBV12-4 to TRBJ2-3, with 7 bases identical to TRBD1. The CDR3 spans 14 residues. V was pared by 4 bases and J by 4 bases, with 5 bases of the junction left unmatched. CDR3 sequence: CASSSVQGSDTQYF. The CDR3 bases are TGTGCCAGCAGTTCCGTACAGGGGTCAGATACGCAGTATTTT.

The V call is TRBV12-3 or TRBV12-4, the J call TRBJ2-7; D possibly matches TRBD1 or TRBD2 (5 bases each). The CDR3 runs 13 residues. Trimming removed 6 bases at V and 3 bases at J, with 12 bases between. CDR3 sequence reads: CASRPGPNYEQYF. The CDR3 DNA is TGTGCCAGCAGGCCGGGACCAAACTACGAGCAGTACTTC.